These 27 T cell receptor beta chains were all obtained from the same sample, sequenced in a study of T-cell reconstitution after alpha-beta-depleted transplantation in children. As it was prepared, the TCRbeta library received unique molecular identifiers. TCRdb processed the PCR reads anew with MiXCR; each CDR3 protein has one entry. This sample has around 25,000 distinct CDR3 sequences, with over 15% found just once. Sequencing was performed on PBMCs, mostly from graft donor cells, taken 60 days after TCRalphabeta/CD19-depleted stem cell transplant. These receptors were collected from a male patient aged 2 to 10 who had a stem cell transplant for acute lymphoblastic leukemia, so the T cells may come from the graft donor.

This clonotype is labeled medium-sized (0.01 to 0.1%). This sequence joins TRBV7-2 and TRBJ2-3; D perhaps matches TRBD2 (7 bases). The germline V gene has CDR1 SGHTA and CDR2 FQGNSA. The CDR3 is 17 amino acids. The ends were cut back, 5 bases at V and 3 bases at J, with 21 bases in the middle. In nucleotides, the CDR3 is TGTGCCAGCAGCCGGAGGGGGGGCTTTATCCAAACAGATACGCAGTATTTT. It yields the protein CASSRRGGFIQTDTQYF. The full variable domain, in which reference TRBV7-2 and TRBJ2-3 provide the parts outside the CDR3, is GAGVSQSPSNKVTEKGKDVELRCDPISGHTALYWYRQSLGQGLEFLIYFQGNSAPDKSGLPSDRFSAERTGGSVSTLTIQRTQQEDSAVYLCASSRRGGFIQTDTQYFGPGTRLTVL.

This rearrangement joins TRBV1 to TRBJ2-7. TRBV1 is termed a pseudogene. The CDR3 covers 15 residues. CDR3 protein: CTSSQGPRSSYEQYF. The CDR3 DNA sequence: TGCACCAGCAGCCAAGGTCCGAGGAGCTCCTACGAGCAGTACTTC.

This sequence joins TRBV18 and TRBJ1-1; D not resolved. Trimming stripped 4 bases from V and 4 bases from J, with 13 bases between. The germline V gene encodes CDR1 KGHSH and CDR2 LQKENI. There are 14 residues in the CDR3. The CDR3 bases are TGTGCCAGCTCACGGACGGGGAGGCCCACTGAAGCTTTCTTT. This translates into CASSRTGRPTEAFF.

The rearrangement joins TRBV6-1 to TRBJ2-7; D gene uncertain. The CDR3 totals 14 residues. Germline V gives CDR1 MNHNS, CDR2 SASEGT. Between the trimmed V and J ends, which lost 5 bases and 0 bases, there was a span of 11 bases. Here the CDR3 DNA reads TGTGCCAGCAGTCGGGTCCTAAGCTCCTACGAGCAGTACTTC. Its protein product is CASSRVLSSYEQYF.

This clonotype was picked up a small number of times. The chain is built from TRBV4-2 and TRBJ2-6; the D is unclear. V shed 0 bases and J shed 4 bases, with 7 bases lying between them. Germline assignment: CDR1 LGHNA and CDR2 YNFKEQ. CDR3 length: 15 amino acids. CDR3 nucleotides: TGTGCCAGCAGCCAAGATCTCTCGGGGGCCAACGTCCTGACTTTC. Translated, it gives CASSQDLSGANVLTF.

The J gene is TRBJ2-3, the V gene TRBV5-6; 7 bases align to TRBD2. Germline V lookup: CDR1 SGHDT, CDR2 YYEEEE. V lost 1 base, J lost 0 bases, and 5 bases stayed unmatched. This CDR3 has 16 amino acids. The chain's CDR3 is CASSLNRGVSTDTQYF. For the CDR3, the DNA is TGTGCCAGCAGCTTGAACCGGGGGGTAAGCACAGATACGCAGTATTTT.

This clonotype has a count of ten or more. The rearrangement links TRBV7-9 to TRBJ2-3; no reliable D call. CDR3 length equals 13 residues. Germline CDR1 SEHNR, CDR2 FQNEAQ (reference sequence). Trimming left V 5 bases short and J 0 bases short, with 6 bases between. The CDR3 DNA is TGTGCCAGCAGCGTCCTTAGCACAGATACGCAGTATTTT. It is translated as CASSVLSTDTQYF. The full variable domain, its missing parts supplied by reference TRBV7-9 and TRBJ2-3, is DTGVSQNPRHKITKRGQNVTFRCDPISEHNRLYWYRQTLGQGPEFLTYFQNEAQLEKSRLLSDRFSAERPKGSFSTLEIQRTEQGDSAMYLCASSVLSTDTQYFGPGTRLTVL.

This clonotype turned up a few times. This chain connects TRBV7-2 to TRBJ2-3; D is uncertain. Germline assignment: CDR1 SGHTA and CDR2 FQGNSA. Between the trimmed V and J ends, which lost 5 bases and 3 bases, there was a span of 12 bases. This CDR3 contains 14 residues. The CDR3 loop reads CASSLRTRTDTQYF. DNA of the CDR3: TGTGCCAGCAGCCTCCGGACGAGGACAGATACGCAGTATTTT.

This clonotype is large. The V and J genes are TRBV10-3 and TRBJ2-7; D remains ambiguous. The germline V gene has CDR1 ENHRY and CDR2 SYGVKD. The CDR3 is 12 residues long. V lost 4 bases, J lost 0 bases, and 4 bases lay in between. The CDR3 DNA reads TGTGCCATCAGTGCGGTCTCCTACGAGCAGTACTTC. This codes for CAISAVSYEQYF.

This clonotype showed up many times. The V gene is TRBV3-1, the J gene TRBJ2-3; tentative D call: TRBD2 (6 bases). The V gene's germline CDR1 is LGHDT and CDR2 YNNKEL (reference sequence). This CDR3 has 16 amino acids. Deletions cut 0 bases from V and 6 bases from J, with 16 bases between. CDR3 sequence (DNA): TGTGCCAGCAGCCAAGAATGGGCGCGGGACGGGGATACGCAGTATTTT. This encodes CASSQEWARDGDTQYF.

CDR3 loop: CASSFNHQGGETQYF. For the CDR3, the DNA is TGTGCCAGCAGCTTTAATCACCAGGGAGGAGAGACCCAGTACTTC. This rearrangement joins TRBV7-2 to TRBJ2-5; perhaps TRBD2 as D (6 bases). The CDR3 runs 15 residues. Trimming cost V 3 bases and J 4 bases, with 15 bases left between them. Germline loops: CDR1 SGHTA, CDR2 FQGNSA.

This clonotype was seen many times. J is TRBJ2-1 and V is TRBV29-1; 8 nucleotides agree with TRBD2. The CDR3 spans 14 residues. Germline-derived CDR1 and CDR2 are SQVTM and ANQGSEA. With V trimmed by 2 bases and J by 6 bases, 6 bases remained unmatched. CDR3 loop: CSVESGRAFNEQFF. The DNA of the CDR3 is TGCAGCGTTGAATCCGGGAGGGCCTTCAATGAGCAGTTCTTC.

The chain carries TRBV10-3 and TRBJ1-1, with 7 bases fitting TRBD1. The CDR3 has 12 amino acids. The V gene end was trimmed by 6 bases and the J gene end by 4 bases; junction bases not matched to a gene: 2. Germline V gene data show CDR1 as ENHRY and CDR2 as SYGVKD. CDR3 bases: TGTGCCATCAGGCAGGGGGGCACTGAAGCTTTCTTT. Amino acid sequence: CAIRQGGTEAFF.

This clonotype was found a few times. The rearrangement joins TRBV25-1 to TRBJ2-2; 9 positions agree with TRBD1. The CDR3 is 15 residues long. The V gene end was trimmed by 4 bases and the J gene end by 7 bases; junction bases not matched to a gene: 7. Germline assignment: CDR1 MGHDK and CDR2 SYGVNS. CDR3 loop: CASSAGTGIHGELFF. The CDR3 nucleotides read TGTGCCAGCAGTGCCGGGACAGGGATACACGGGGAGCTGTTTTTT.

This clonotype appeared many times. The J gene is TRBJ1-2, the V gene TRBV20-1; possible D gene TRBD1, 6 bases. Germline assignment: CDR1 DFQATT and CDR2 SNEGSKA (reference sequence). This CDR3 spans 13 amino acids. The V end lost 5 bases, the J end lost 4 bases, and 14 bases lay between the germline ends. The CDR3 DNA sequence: TGCAGTGCTGCCCCCATGGACAGCTATGGCTACACCTTC. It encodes CSAAPMDSYGYTF.

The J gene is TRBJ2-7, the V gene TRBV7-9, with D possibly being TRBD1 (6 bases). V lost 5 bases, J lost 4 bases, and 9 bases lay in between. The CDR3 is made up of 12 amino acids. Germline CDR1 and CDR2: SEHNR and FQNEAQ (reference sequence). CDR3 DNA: TGTGCCAGCAGCGTAGGGGGTTACGAGCAGTACTTC. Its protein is CASSVGGYEQYF.

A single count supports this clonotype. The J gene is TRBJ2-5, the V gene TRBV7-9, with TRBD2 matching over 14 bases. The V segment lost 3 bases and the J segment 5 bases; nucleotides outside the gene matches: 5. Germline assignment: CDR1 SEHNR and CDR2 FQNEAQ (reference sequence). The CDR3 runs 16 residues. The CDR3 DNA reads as TGTGCCAGCAGCTTGCCGGGACTAGCGGGAGCGGAGACCCAGTACTTC. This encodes CASSLPGLAGAETQYF.

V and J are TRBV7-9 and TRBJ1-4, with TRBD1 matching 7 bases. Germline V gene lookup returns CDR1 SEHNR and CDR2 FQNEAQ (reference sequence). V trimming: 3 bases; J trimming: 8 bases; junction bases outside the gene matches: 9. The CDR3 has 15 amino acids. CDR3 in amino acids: CASSLGGTGAEKLFF. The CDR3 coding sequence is TGTGCCAGCAGCTTGGGAGGCACAGGGGCCGAAAAACTGTTTTTT.

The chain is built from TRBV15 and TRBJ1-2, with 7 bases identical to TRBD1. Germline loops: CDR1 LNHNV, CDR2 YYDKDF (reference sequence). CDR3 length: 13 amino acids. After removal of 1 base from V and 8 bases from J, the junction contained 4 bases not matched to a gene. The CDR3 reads CATSRVDRFGYTF. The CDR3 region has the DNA TGTGCCACCAGCAGAGTGGACAGGTTCGGCTACACCTTC.

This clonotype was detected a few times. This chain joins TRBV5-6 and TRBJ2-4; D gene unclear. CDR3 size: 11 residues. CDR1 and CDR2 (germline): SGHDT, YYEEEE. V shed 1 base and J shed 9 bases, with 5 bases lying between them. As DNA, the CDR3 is TGTGCCAGCAGCTTGACGTCCATTCAGTACTTC. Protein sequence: CASSLTSIQYF.

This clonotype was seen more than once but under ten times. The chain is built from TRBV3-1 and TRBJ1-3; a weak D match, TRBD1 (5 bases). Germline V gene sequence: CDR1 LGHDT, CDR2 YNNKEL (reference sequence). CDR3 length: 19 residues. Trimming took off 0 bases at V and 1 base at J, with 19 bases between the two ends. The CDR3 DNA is TGTGCCAGCAGCCAAGAGTTCTTAGGGACTGGTACTTCTGGAAACACCATATATTTT. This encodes CASSQEFLGTGTSGNTIYF.

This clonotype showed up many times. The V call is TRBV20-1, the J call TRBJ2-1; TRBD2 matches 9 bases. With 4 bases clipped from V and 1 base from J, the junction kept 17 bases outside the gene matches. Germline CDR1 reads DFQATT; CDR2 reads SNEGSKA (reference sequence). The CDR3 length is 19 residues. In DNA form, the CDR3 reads TGCAGTGCTAAGAAAGAGCGGGGGGCCCTCTTTAGATCCTACAATGAGCAGTTCTTC. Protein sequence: CSAKKERGALFRSYNEQFF.

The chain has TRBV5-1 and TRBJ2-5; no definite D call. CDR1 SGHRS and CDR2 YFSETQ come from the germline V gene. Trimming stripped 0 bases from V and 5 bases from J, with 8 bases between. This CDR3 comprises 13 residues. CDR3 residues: CASSLGVWETQYF. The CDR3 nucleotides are TGCGCCAGCAGCTTGGGGGTTTGGGAGACCCAGTACTTC.

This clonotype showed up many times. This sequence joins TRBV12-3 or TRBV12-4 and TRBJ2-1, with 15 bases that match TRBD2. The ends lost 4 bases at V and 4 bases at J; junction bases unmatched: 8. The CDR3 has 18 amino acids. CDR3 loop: CASSSGTSGGLGYNEQFF. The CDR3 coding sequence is TGTGCCAGCAGTTCGGGGACTAGCGGGGGGTTAGGTTACAATGAGCAGTTCTTC.

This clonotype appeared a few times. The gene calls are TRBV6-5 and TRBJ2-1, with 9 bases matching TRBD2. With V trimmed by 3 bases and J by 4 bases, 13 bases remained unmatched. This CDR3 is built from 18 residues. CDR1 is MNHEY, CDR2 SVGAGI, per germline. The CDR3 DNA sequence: TGTGCCAGCAGTTATAAGCCCCTAAGCGCGGGAGGGTACAATGAGCAGTTCTTC. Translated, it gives CASSYKPLSAGGYNEQFF.

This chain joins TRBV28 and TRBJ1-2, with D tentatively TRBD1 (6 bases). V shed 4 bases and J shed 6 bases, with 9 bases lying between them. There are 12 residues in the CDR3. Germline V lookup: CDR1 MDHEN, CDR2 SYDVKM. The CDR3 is CASSYRVHGYTF. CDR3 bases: TGTGCCAGCAGTTACAGGGTCCATGGCTACACCTTC.

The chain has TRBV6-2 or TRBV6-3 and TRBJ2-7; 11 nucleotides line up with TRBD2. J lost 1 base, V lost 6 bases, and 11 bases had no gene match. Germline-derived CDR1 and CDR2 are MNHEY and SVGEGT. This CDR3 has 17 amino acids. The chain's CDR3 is CASSPGLAAGPSYEQYF. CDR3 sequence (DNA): TGTGCCAGCAGCCCGGGACTAGCGGCCGGGCCTTCCTACGAGCAGTACTTC.